This T cell receptor (beta chain) was documented in a study of breast tumors, draining lymph nodes, adjacent tissues. TCRdb redid the calling of the multiplex PCR reads with MiXCR, one entry per CDR3 protein. Among approximately 22,000 distinct CDR3 sequences listed, roughly 58% were seen once. V was pared by 4 bases and J by 7 bases, with 12 bases of the junction left unmatched. In germline, CDR1 is SGHNT, CDR2 YYREEE (reference sequence). This CDR3 comprises 18 residues. The sequence derives from a female donor with breast cancer. Some clones in this sample may be carry-over from other donors' samples. The sequenced material came from breast tumor tissue. This chain connects TRBV5-4 to TRBJ2-1; 15 nucleotides line up with TRBD2. The CDR3, as DNA: TGTGCCAGCAGCCCGGGGACAGGGACTAGCGGGAGGTCAAATGAGCAGTTCTTC. This codes for CASSPGTGTSGRSNEQFF.